This TCR beta chain comes out of a study of blood T cells in healthy people across ages. A second roughly 6 to 11 cycle PCR used barcoded and J-beta primers. TCRdb itself ran the 5' RACE reads through MiXCR, one entry per CDR3 protein. The table shows some 1.5 million distinct CDR3 sequences, with under 55% occurring only once. The germline V gene encodes CDR1 SEHNR and CDR2 FQNEAQ (reference sequence). The CDR3 sequence is 15 residues long. The V call is TRBV7-9, the J call TRBJ2-7; 11 nucleotides match TRBD2. Judging by the DNA end, TRBJ2-5 fits better; the J call may be wrong. The clonotype originates from a woman between 18 and 30 years old in good health. What was sequenced was blood. In nucleotides, the CDR3 is TGTGCCAGCAGCACTACTAGCGGGAGCCCCCAGACCCAGTACTTC. Its translation: CASSTTSGSPQTQYF.